The present TCR beta chain was sequenced within a study of Tregs in tolerant kidney transplant recipients. Data came from immunoSEQ multiplex PCR; TCRdb stores just in-frame clones and leaves some out. The table lists 14,000 or so clones. Related graft donors supplied nonmyeloablative bone marrow transplants, and mixed chimerism was transient. Notes on this clone: The CDR3 extends 3 residues past the end of the read, so its final part is completed from the germline J gene.

Trimming took 4 bases from V and 4 from J, leaving 10 bases between them. The CDR3 sequence is 14 residues long. Germline loops: CDR1 MNHEY, CDR2 SVGEGT. This sequence was found in a human patient who received a combined kidney and bone marrow transplant. A subset of T cells may come from the graft donor. Source: CD8+ T cells from blood (PBMCs), taken 6 months after the transplant. This chain uses TRBV6-2 or TRBV6-3 with TRBJ1-4; perhaps TRBD1 as D (5 bases). The CDR3 here is CASSFLDSNEKLFF. The sequenced CDR3 bases are TGTGCCAGCAGTTTCCTCGACAGTAATGAAAAA.